This TCR beta chain came from a study of PD-1 blockade in classical Hodgkin lymphoma. Overall study context: Patients received nivolumab 3 mg/kg intravenously every 2 weeks. Notes on the study in general: A reduction in baseline TCR diversity was reportedly seen in newly diagnosed patients relative to healthy donors.

Each patient relapsed following autologous stem cell transplantation, and prior brentuximab vedotin exposure differed. Complete response, partial response or progressive disease constituted the best response categories observed. The assay was immunoSEQ multiplex PCR, and TCRdb's table has in-frame clones only and misses some. This sample has under 100,000 clones, with 75% to 90% found just once. In the case of this clone: No antigen is known for it.

The CDR3 extends over 15 amino acids. With V trimmed by 4 bases and J by 12 bases, 12 bases remained unmatched. Germline CDR1 reads LNHNV; CDR2 reads YYDKDF (reference sequence). The starting material was peripheral blood mononuclear cells (PBMCs), obtained at baseline. The receptor was isolated from a human donor with classical Hodgkin lymphoma. This chain connects TRBV15 to TRBJ2-1; 10 bases are a match to TRBD2. In nucleotides, the CDR3 is TGTGCCACCAGCACAAAGCTAGCGGGGGCTACGGGGCAGTTCTTC. It translates to CATSTKLAGATGQFF.